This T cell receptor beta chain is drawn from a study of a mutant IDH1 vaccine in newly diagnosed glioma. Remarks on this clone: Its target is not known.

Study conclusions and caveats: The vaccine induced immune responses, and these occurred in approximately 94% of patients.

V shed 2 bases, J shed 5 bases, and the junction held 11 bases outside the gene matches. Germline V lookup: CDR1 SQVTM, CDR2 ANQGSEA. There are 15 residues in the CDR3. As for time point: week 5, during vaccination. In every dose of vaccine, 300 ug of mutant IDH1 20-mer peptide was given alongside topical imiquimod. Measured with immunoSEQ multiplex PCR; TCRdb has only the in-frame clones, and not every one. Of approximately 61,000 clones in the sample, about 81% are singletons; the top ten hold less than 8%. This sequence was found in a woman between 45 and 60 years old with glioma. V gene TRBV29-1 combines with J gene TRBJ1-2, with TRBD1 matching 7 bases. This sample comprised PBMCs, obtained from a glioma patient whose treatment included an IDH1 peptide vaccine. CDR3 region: CSVEPTGVGGYGYTF. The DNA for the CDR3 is TGCAGCGTTGAACCCACAGGGGTAGGAGGTTATGGCTACACCTTC.